This T cell receptor (beta chain) was obtained from a study of blood T cell repertoires in COVID-19. As for the study in general: The origin of the acute and convalescent COVID-19 samples was the United States, Italy and Spain. The analysed material was cDNA or gDNA that came from T cells, B-cell-depleted T cells, or PBMCs.

Trimming removed 5 bases from V and 4 bases from J, with 8 bases in between. Germline V gene lookup returns CDR1 SEHNR and CDR2 FQNEAQ (reference sequence). CDR3 length equals 12 residues. How the authors handled the data: Researchers report that nucleated cell counts were estimated from reference gene primer amplification. The table came from immunoSEQ multiplex PCR; TCRdb's copy has only in-frame clones and leaves some out. V, J and clone size are those of that table, while D and trimming were read from the DNA. The table shows 70,000 or so clones, with approximately 80% occurring only once. Sequencing used peripheral blood. This chain links TRBV7-9 with TRBJ1-1; D uncertain. The TCR sequence derives from a human donor in a cohort sampled during active COVID-19. This chain's CDR3 is CASSPGRTEAFF. CDR3 in DNA: TGTGCCAGCAGCCCCGGTCGCACTGAAGCTTTCTTT.